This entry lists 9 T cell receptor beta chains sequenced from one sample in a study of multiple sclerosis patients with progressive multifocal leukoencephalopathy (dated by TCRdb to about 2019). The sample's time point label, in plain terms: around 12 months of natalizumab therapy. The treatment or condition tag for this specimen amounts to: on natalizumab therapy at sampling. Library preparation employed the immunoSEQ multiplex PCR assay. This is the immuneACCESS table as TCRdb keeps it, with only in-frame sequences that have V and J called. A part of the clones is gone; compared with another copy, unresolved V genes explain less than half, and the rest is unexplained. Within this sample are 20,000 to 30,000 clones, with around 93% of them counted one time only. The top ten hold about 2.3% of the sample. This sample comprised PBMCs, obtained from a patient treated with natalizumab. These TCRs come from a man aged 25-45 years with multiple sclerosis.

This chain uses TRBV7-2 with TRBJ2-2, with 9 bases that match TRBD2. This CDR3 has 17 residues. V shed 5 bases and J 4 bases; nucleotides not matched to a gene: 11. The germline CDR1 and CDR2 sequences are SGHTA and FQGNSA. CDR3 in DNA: TGTGCCAGCAGCGCCCTAGGCGGGAGGGCCGGCACCGGGGAGCTGTTTTTT. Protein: CASSALGGRAGTGELFF.

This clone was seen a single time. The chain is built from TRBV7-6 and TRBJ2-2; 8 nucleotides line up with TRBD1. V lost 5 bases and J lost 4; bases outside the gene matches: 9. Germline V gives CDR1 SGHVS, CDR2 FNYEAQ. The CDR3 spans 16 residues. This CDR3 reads CASSPRTGRGTGELFF. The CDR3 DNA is TGTGCCAGCAGCCCTCGGACAGGGAGAGGCACCGGGGAGCTGTTTTTT.

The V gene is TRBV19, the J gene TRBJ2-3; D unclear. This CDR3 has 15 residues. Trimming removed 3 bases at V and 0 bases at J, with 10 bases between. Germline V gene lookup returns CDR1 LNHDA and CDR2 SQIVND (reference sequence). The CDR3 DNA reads TGTGCCAGTAGTATCCTACCTAAAAGCACAGATACGCAGTATTTT. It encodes CASSILPKSTDTQYF.

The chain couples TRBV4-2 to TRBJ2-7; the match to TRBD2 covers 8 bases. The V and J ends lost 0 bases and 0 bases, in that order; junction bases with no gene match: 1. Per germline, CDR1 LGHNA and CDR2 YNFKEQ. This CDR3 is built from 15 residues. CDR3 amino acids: CASSQESGSSYEQYF. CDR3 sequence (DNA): TGTGCCAGCAGCCAAGAGAGCGGGAGCTCCTACGAGCAGTACTTC.

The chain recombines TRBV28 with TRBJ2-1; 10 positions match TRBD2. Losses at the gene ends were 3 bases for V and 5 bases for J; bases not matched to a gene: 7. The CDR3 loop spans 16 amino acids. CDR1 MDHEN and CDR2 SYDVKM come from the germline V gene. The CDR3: CASSFSLAGLNNEQFF. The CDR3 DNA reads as TGTGCCAGCAGTTTCTCACTAGCGGGACTTAACAATGAGCAGTTCTTC. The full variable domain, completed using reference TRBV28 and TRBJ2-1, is DVKVTQSSRYLVKRTGEKVFLECVQDMDHENMFWYRQDPGLGLRLIYFSYDVKMKEKGDIPEGYSVSREKKERFSLILESASTNQTSMYLCASSFSLAGLNNEQFFGPGTRLTVL.

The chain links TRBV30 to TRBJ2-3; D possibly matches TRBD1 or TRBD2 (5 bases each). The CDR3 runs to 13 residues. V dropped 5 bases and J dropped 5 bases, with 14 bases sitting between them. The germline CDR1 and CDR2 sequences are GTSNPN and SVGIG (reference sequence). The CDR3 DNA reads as TGTGCCTGGTCGCGCAGGGAGAGAGATACGCAGTATTTT. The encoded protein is CAWSRRERDTQYF.

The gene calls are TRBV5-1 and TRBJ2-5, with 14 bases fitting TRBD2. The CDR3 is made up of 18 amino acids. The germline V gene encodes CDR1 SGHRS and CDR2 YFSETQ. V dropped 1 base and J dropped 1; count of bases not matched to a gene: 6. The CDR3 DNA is TGCGCCAGCAGCTTGTTCGCGACTAGCGGGAGGGCCCAAGAGACCCAGTACTTC. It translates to CASSLFATSGRAQETQYF.

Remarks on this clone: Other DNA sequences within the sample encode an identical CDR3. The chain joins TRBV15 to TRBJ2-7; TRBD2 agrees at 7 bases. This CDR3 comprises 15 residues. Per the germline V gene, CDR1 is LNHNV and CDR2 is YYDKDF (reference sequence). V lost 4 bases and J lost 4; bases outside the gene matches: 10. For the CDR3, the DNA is TGTGCCACCAGCATCCTACCGGGGGGAACTTACGAGCAGTACTTC. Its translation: CATSILPGGTYEQYF. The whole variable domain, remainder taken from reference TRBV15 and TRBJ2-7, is DAMVIQNPRYQVTQFGKPVTLSCSQTLNHNVMYWYQQKSSQAPKLLFHYYDKDFNNEADTPDNFQSRRPNTSFCFLDIRSPGLGDTAMYLCATSILPGGTYEQYFGPGTRLTVT.

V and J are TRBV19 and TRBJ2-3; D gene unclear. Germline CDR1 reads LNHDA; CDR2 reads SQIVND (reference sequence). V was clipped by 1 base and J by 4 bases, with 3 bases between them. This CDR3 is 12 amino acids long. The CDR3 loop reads CASSIAADTQYF. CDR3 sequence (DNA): TGTGCCAGTAGTATAGCAGCAGATACGCAGTATTTT.